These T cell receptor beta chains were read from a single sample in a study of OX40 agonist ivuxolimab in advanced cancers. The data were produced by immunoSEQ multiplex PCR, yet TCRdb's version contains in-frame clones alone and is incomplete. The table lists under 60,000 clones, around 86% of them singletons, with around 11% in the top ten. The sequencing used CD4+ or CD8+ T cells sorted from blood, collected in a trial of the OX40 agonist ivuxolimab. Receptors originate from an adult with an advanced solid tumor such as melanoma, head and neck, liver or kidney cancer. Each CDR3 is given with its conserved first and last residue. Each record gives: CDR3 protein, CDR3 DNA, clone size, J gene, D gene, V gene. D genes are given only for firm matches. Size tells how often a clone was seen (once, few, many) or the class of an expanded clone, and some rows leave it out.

CAWSADGRRNEQFF,TGTGCCTGGAGTGCTGACGGGCGAAGGAATGAGCAGTTCTTC,.,TRBJ2-1,.,TRBV30
CASSRTGFDEQYF,TGTGCCAGCAGCCGGACAGGGTTCGACGAGCAGTACTTC,.,TRBJ2-7,TRBD1,TRBV11-2
CASSLAPGGDGYTF,TGTGCCAGCAGCTTAGCCCCCGGTGGGGATGGCTACACCTTC,.,TRBJ1-2,.,TRBV7-9
CSVPPSGRGYGYTF,TGCAGCGTTCCCCCCTCGGGTAGGGGGTATGGCTACACCTTC,.,TRBJ1-2,.,TRBV29-1
CASEGTGEQYF,TGTGCCAGCGAGGGGACGGGGGAGCAGTACTTC,.,TRBJ2-7,.,TRBV28
CASSPGTVGTSQRYEQYF,TGTGCCAGCAGTCCCGGGACTGTGGGGACTAGCCAACGGTACGAGCAGTACTTC,.,TRBJ2-7,TRBD2,TRBV7-9
CASARGRAEAFF,TGTGCCAGCGCTAGGGGAAGGGCTGAAGCTTTCTTT,.,TRBJ1-1,.,TRBV7-9
CASSQGPASSLPQHF,TGCGCCAGCAGCCAAGGGCCAGCATCATCTCTGCCCCAGCATTTT,.,TRBJ1-5,.,TRBV4-3
CASRTGVGELFF,TGCGCCAGCAGGACAGGGGTTGGGGAGCTGTTTTTT,.,TRBJ2-2,TRBD1,TRBV5-1
CASSKEGREQYF,TGTGCCAGCAGCAAAGAGGGTCGGGAGCAGTACTTC,.,TRBJ2-5,.,TRBV9
CASSTYGQTYYGYTF,TGTGCCAGTAGTACCTATGGACAGACCTACTATGGCTACACCTTC,.,TRBJ1-2,.,TRBV19
CASSDAGGYEQYF,TGTGCCAGCAGTGATGCGGGAGGTTACGAGCAGTACTTC,.,TRBJ2-7,TRBD2,TRBV25-1
CASSPGGGRHNSPLHF,TGTGCCAGCAGCCCCGGCGGGGGAAGGCACAATTCACCCCTCCACTTT,.,TRBJ1-6,.,TRBV13
CASSQEDGSSYEQYF,TGTGCCAGCAGCCAAGAAGACGGGAGCTCCTACGAGCAGTACTTC,many,TRBJ2-7,.,TRBV4-2
CASSLSYNPNTEAFF,TGTGCCAGCAGTTTATCTTATAACCCAAACACTGAAGCTTTCTTT,.,TRBJ1-1,.,TRBV27
CASSQDKLAGEWGELFF,TGTGCCAGCAGCCAAGATAAACTAGCGGGAGAATGGGGGGAGCTGTTTTTT,.,TRBJ2-2,TRBD2,TRBV4-2
CASSEAGVRNEQFF,TGTGCCAGCAGTGAAGCGGGAGTCCGCAATGAGCAGTTCTTC,.,TRBJ2-1,.,TRBV2
CASSVRGRDRGETQYF,TGTGCCAGCAGCGTTAGGGGGCGGGACAGGGGTGAGACCCAGTACTTC,.,TRBJ2-5,TRBD1,TRBV28
CASSWGTGQGIVYEQYF,TGCGCCAGCAGCTGGGGGACCGGACAGGGAATTGTATACGAGCAGTACTTC,.,TRBJ2-7,TRBD1,TRBV5-1
CASSPGGATDTQYF,TGTGCCAGCAGTCCCGGGGGGGCCACAGATACGCAGTATTTT,.,TRBJ2-3,TRBD2,TRBV27
CASRGQGTLRMSGANVLTF,TGTGCCAGTAGAGGACAGGGAACACTTAGGATGTCTGGGGCCAACGTCCTGACTTTC,.,TRBJ2-6,TRBD1,TRBV19
CSVSAYNEQFF,TGCAGCGTTTCAGCCTACAATGAGCAGTTCTTC,.,TRBJ2-1,.,TRBV29-1
CASGEAQYF,TGTGCCAGCGGGGAGGCGCAGTATTTT,.,TRBJ2-3,.,TRBV9
CASSLSQGTYEQYF,TGCGCCAGCAGCTTGTCACAGGGCACCTACGAGCAGTACTTC,few,TRBJ2-7,.,TRBV5-1
CASASDRVGNEQYF,TGTGCCAGCGCTTCAGACAGGGTGGGAAACGAGCAGTACTTC,.,TRBJ2-7,TRBD1,TRBV27
CAWSVLAAAAQYF,TGTGCCTGGAGTGTACTCGCAGCTGCCGCGCAGTATTTT,.,TRBJ2-3,.,TRBV30
CSVDGIPGQGGEKLFF,TGCAGCGTTGATGGAATTCCGGGACAGGGAGGTGAAAAACTGTTTTTT,once,TRBJ1-4,TRBD1,TRBV29-1
CASSQATGTGANTGELFF,TGTGCCAGCAGCCAAGCAACCGGGACAGGGGCGAACACCGGGGAGCTGTTTTTT,once,TRBJ2-2,TRBD1,TRBV4-2
CASSLAGNEQFF,TGCGCCAGCAGCCTGGCAGGCAATGAGCAGTTCTTC,.,TRBJ2-1,.,TRBV5-1
CASRRTVNYGYTF,TGTGCCAGCAGACGGACAGTGAACTATGGCTACACCTTC,once,TRBJ1-2,.,TRBV27
CASSLGGNTEAFF,TGTGCCAGCAGTTTGGGAGGAAACACTGAAGCTTTCTTT,.,TRBJ1-1,.,TRBV6-6
CASSLLGGSTDTQYF,TGTGCCAGCAGCCTACTCGGGGGGAGCACAGATACGCAGTATTTT,.,TRBJ2-3,TRBD2,TRBV7-6
CASSLAGLEPQETQYF,TGTGCCAGCAGCTTAGCCGGACTCGAACCACAAGAGACCCAGTACTTC,.,TRBJ2-5,.,TRBV11-2
CASSLGDGTEAFF,TGTGCCAGCAGCTTAGGGGACGGCACTGAAGCTTTCTTT,.,TRBJ1-1,.,TRBV7-9
CASSQSESGGYEQYF,TGCGCCAGCAGCCAGAGTGAATCGGGCGGTTACGAGCAGTACTTC,.,TRBJ2-7,.,TRBV4-1
CASSQSRGGMNTEAFF,TGTGCCAGCAGCCAATCTCGGGGTGGGATGAACACTGAAGCTTTCTTT,once,TRBJ1-1,.,TRBV16
CASSSQGTLPEAFF,TGTGCCAGCAGTTCACAGGGGACCCTCCCTGAAGCTTTCTTT,.,TRBJ1-1,TRBD1,TRBV28
CASSPGGVDTQYF,TGTGCCAGCAGTCCGGGAGGGGTAGATACGCAGTATTTT,.,TRBJ2-3,TRBD2,TRBV27
CASRGTGAPYEQYF,TGTGCCAGCAGGGGGACAGGGGCCCCCTACGAGCAGTACTTC,.,TRBJ2-7,TRBD1,TRBV28
CASSEAQRFTDTQYF,TGTGCCAGCAGTGAAGCGCAGCGCTTCACAGATACGCAGTATTTT,few,TRBJ2-3,.,TRBV2
CAISESGSTDTQYF,TGTGCCATCAGTGAGTCCGGGAGCACAGATACGCAGTATTTT,once,TRBJ2-3,.,TRBV10-3
CASSPHRAQPQHF,TGTGCCAGCAGCCCACACAGGGCTCAGCCCCAGCATTTT,.,TRBJ1-5,.,TRBV6-5
CASSQGDGYTF,TGTGCCAGCAGCCAGGGGGATGGCTACACCTTC,.,TRBJ1-2,TRBD1,TRBV7-9
CASSLARGAGREQFF,TGTGCCAGCAGCTTAGCCCGGGGTGCGGGGCGCGAGCAGTTCTTC,.,TRBJ2-1,.,TRBV7-8
CASSYSGAGTGTEAFF,TGTGCCAGCAGTTACTCTGGGGCAGGGACCGGCACTGAAGCTTTCTTT,.,TRBJ1-1,.,TRBV6-5
CASSPQGGRSTEAFF,TGTGCCAGCAGCCCTCAGGGTGGGAGAAGCACTGAAGCTTTCTTT,few,TRBJ1-1,.,TRBV9
CASSLVGGSYEQYF,TGTGCCAGCAGCTTAGTTGGGGGCTCCTACGAGCAGTACTTC,.,TRBJ2-7,.,TRBV7-2
CASSLVGWADTQYF,TGTGCCAGCAGCTTAGTGGGTTGGGCAGATACGCAGTATTTT,.,TRBJ2-3,.,TRBV5-4
CASSLGGLTYNEQFF,TGCGCCAGCAGCTTGGGGGGGCTCACCTACAATGAGCAGTTCTTC,.,TRBJ2-1,.,TRBV5-1
CASRSGAGELFF,TGTGCCAGTAGATCAGGCGCCGGGGAGCTGTTTTTT,.,TRBJ2-2,.,TRBV19
CASSIKAGGTYNEQFF,TGTGCCAGTAGTATAAAAGCGGGAGGAACCTACAATGAGCAGTTCTTC,.,TRBJ2-1,TRBD2,TRBV19
CASSPDSTPGYEQYF,TGTGCCAGCAGCCCGGACAGCACGCCGGGCTACGAGCAGTACTTC,.,TRBJ2-7,.,TRBV9
CASSSGTDSYNEQFF,TGTGCCAGCAGCAGCGGGACGGACTCCTACAATGAGCAGTTCTTC,.,TRBJ2-1,TRBD2,TRBV9
CASSLEGLRTDTQYF,TGTGCCAGCAGCTTAGAGGGACTACGCACAGATACGCAGTATTTT,.,TRBJ2-3,TRBD2,TRBV13
CASSLLRGAYTSVDTDTQYF,TGTGCCAGCAGTCTCCTTCGGGGGGCGTATACTAGCGTTGACACAGATACGCAGTATTTT,.,TRBJ2-3,.,TRBV27
CASRTNGQGAEAFF,TGTGCCAGCAGGACCAACGGACAGGGCGCTGAAGCTTTCTTT,.,TRBJ1-1,TRBD1,TRBV6-1
CASSRRQSATNEKLFF,TGTGCCAGCAGCCGACGACAGTCTGCAACTAATGAAAAACTGTTTTTT,.,TRBJ1-4,.,TRBV11-2
CASSQGQGAAYEQYF,TGTGCCAGCAGCCAAGGACAGGGGGCTGCTTACGAGCAGTACTTC,.,TRBJ2-7,TRBD1,TRBV9
CAIGHGNYGYTF,TGTGCCATCGGGCACGGGAACTATGGCTACACCTTC,few,TRBJ1-2,.,TRBV7-9
CASSYDRDLNTEAFF,TGTGCCAGCAGTTACGACAGGGACCTGAACACTGAAGCTTTCTTT,.,TRBJ1-1,TRBD1,TRBV28